The 9 T cell receptor beta chains in this list originate from one sample, sequenced in a study of early T cells in non-severe SARS-CoV-2 infection. Via MiXCR, TCRdb re-called the 5' RACE reads, giving one row per CDR3 protein. Of roughly 40,000 distinct CDR3 sequences listed, under 8% are singletons. The sequencing sample was made of whole blood. These receptors came from an adult who was a healthcare worker with PCR-confirmed SARS-CoV-2 infection or an uninfected control (not recorded which).

This clonotype was observed at least ten times. CDR3 nucleotides: TGTGCCAGCAGCGCGACAGGGGAGGTTGAAAAACTGTTTTTT. Translation: CASSATGEVEKLFF. The V gene is TRBV9, the J gene TRBJ1-4; 8 nucleotides match TRBD1. The V segment lost 3 bases and the J segment 7 bases; nucleotides outside the gene matches: 5. The CDR3 loop spans 14 amino acids. Germline CDR1 reads SGDLS; CDR2 reads YYNGEE.

This clonotype has at least ten counts. The V and J genes are TRBV5-1 and TRBJ2-1, with TRBD2 as a possible D gene (6 bases). Germline CDR1 is SGHRS and CDR2 is YFSETQ. The CDR3 is 17 residues long. Trimming removed 3 bases at V and 9 bases at J, with 25 bases between. The CDR3 DNA reads TGCGCCAGCAGCTCCCAACCTGGAAGCGGGTCCTTGGGTGAGCAGTTCTTC. Residues: CASSSQPGSGSLGEQFF.

This clonotype has just a few counts. The rearrangement links TRBV12-3 or TRBV12-4 to TRBJ2-1, with TRBD2 matching 13 bases. J was trimmed by 9 bases and V by 7 bases; bases with no gene match: 9. The length of the CDR3 is 15 residues. This CDR3 reads CASTLLAGGPGEQFF. CDR3 in DNA: TGTGCCAGCACCCTACTAGCGGGAGGGCCGGGTGAGCAGTTCTTC.

This clonotype was observed a few times. V is TRBV9 and J is TRBJ2-4; 8 positions match TRBD2. The V gene end was trimmed by 3 bases and the J gene end by 0 bases; junction bases not matched to a gene: 5. This CDR3 contains 16 residues. CDR1 and CDR2 (germline): SGDLS, YYNGEE. CDR3: CASSATSGEAKNIQYF. In DNA, the CDR3 is TGTGCCAGCAGCGCCACTAGCGGAGAAGCCAAAAACATTCAGTACTTC.

This clonotype was seen at least ten times. V gene TRBV7-8 combines with J gene TRBJ1-5, with D maybe TRBD1 (5 bases). The germline CDR1 and CDR2 sequences are SGHVS and FQNEAQ. This CDR3 comprises 16 residues. With 5 bases removed from V and 0 bases from J, the gap between germline ends came to 14 bases. The CDR3 region is CASSQQAQYSNQPQHF. CDR3 nucleotides: TGTGCCAGCAGCCAACAGGCTCAGTATAGCAATCAGCCCCAGCATTTT.

This clonotype has ten or more counts. The CDR3 DNA is TGTGCCAGCAGGAGGGTATGGAGCAATGAGCAGTTCTTC. This codes for CASRRVWSNEQFF. This sequence joins TRBV2 and TRBJ2-1; a possible D gene is TRBD2 (5 bases). Germline V gene data show CDR1 as SNHLY and CDR2 as FYNNEI. V was trimmed by 6 bases and J by 6 bases, leaving 12 bases between them. The CDR3 totals 13 residues.

This clonotype showed up many times. The chain employs TRBV6-5 and TRBJ1-1; D ambiguous. There are 13 residues in the CDR3. Germline lookup yields CDR1 MNHEY and CDR2 SVGAGI. Between the trimmed V and J ends, which lost 0 bases and 1 base, there was a span of 3 bases. The CDR3 is CASSYSENTEAFF. CDR3 DNA: TGTGCCAGCAGTTACTCGGAGAACACTGAAGCTTTCTTT.

This clonotype has just a few counts. V and J are TRBV18 and TRBJ2-4; D gene unclear. The germline V gene encodes CDR1 KGHSH and CDR2 LQKENI. This CDR3 is 15 amino acids long. The V gene lost 2 bases and the J gene lost 5 bases, with 13 bases spanning the gap. The CDR3 spells CASSPRSTAENIQYF. The CDR3 region has the DNA TGTGCCAGCTCACCAAGGAGCACGGCGGAAAACATTCAGTACTTC.

The chain combines TRBV6-2 or TRBV6-3 with TRBJ2-7, with TRBD2 matching 12 bases. The length of the CDR3 is 15 residues. CDR1 and CDR2 (germline): MNHEY, SVGEGT. V trimming: 5 bases; J trimming: 6 bases; junction bases outside the gene matches: 8. CDR3 sequence reads: CASSLAGGPLGEQYF. The CDR3 bases are TGTGCCAGCAGTCTAGCGGGAGGGCCCCTCGGCGAGCAGTACTTC.